This T cell receptor (beta chain) was obtained from a study of beta chain features in type 1 diabetes. Study-level points and caveats: In cDNA sequencing, cells with high TCR expression could be over-represented.

Every single donor gave one heparinised blood draw, and these averaged around 0.12 L. The sequenced template was cDNA made from the entire isolated RNA. Profiling relied on immunoSEQ multiplex PCR, and the TCRdb table lists in-frame clones only, not all of them. The table has under 200,000 clones, just over 9% seen once. This CDR3 contains 13 residues. Germline V CDR1 and CDR2: SGHDT, YYEEEE. V lost 1 base, J lost 4 bases, and 8 bases lay in between. As concerns this clone: Its specificity is unknown.

This receptor was taken from a woman aged 18-29 years in good health. The chain recombines TRBV5-6 with TRBJ1-2, with D hard to call. The sample consisted of central memory CD4+ T cells from blood. The DNA of the CDR3 is TGTGCCAGCAGCTTGCAGGAACTCTATGGCTACACCTTC. As protein: CASSLQELYGYTF.